The text below deals with one T cell receptor (beta chain). This clone was found once. The antigen it binds to is not known. No base quality information exists; no much larger clone differs at one position. The immunoSEQ Assay, a bias-controlled multiplex PCR, was used to amplify TCRbeta CDR3 regions from genomic DNA. In the authors' own workflow: The number of nucleated cells in each sample was estimated by amplification of reference gene primers within the assay. Sequence reads were collapsed and filtered to measure the absolute abundance of every unique TCRbeta CDR3 rearrangement. For each sample, productive Simpson clonality was calculated by taking the square root of Simpson's diversity index across productive rearrangements. TCRdb took over this immuneACCESS table, retaining in-frame rearrangements with V and J assigned. Such tables are incomplete; in checked studies, under half of the missing clones stem from an unresolved V gene, and the remainder is unexplained. The V and J calls and the clone size are those of that table, but D and trimming were determined from the DNA. This sample lists about 64,000 clones; 90% were detected once. 9.1% of the sample goes to the ten largest clones.

The collaborating institutions used their own protocols to collect whole blood in K2EDTA tubes. Collaborator samples were shipped for TCRbeta analysis as frozen whole blood, isolated PBMCs, or DNA extracted from either sample type. These data come from a study of blood T cell repertoires in COVID-19 (dated by TCRdb to 2019 to 2021). Concerning the study at large: The collaborator samples originated in the United States, Italy and Spain and spanned the acute and convalescent phases of COVID-19. The prospective study material was composed of cDNA or gDNA derived from T cells, B-cell-depleted T cells, or PBMCs. The dataset comprised deeply sampled blood TCRbeta repertoires from subjects exposed to, actively infected with, or recovered from COVID-19. The repertoires were released in a freely available public database intended as a resource for research on the immune response to SARS-CoV-2. Samples came from the ongoing ImmuneRACE study (first 160 participants) plus 1,254 subjects from 6 global collaborators. Nearly every sample came with metadata listing a de-identified subject ID, COVID-19 status, age in years and sex. Where HLA class I and class II types were available, the types were taken from metadata supplied by the sample provider, not from assay-based typing.

From the germline V gene (reference sequence), CDR1 is LNHDA and CDR2 is SQIVND. The CDR3 covers 16 residues, taking in both the cysteine and the phenylalanine. Kept here is only the CDR3 DNA, which spans 48 bases and is read in frame from base 1. Ends trimmed: V by 7 bases, J by 2 bases; bases unmatched to a gene: 7. On the study overall, not on this receptor specifically: Clinical and demographic metadata were provided uncurated, with the amount varying by source and participant.

The source of this sequence is an elderly woman with active COVID-19. Sequenced input: peripheral blood. Recombination linked TRBV19 to TRBJ2-2, with 10 bases aligning to TRBD2. Read as DNA, the sequence is TGTGCCAGTACGAGGTTAGCGGGAGGTAACACCGGGGAGCTGTTTTTT. The resulting protein is CASTRLAGGNTGELFF.